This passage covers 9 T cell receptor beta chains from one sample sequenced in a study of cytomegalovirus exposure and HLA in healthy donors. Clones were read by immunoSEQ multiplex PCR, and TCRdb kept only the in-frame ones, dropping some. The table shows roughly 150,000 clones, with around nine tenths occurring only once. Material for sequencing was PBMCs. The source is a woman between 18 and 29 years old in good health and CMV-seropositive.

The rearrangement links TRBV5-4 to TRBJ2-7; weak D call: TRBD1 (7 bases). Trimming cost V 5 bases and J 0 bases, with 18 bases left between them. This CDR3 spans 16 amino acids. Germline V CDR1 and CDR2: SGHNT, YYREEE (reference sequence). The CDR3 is CASRPGGTAISYEQYF. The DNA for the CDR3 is TGTGCCAGCAGACCTGGCGGGACAGCGATCTCCTACGAGCAGTACTTC. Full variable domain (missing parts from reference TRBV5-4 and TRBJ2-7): ETGVTQSPTHLIKTRGQQVTLRCSSQSGHNTVSWYQQALGQGPQFIFQYYREEENGRGNFPPRFSGLQFPNYSSELNVNALELDDSALYLCASRPGGTAISYEQYFGPGTRLTVT.

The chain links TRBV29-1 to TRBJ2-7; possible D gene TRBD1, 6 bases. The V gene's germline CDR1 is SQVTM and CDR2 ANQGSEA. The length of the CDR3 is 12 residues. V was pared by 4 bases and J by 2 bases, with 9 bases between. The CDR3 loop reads CSVVDRPYEQYF. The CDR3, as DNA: TGCAGCGTTGTAGACAGGCCCTACGAGCAGTACTTC.

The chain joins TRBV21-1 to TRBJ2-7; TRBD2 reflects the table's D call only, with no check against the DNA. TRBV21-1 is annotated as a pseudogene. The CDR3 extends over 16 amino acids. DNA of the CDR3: TGTGCCAGCAGCAAAGAGGGGACTAGCGGACCCTACGAGCAGTACTTC. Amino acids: CASSKEGTSGPYEQYF.

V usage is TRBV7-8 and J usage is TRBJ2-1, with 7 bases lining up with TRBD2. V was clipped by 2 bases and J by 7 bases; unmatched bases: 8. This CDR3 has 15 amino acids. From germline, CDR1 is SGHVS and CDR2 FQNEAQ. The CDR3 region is CASSLRRERRNEQFF. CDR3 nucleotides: TGTGCCAGCAGCTTACGGCGGGAGCGTAGAAATGAGCAGTTCTTC.

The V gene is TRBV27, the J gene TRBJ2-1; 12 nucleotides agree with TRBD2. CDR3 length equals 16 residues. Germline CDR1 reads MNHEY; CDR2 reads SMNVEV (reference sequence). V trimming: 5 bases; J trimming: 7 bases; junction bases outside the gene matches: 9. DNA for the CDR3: TGTGCCAGCAGTCCCCTAGCGGGAGGGCCCAGGAATGAGCAGTTCTTC. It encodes CASSPLAGGPRNEQFF.

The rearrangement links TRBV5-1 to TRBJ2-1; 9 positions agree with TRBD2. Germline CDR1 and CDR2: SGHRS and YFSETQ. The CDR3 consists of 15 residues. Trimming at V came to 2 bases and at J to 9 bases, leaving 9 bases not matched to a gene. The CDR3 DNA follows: TGCGCCAGCAGCTTCTTGCGGCGGGAGGGGGGTGAGCAGTTCTTC. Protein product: CASSFLRREGGEQFF. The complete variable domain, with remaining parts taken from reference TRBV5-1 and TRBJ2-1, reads KAGVTQTPRYLIKTRGQQVTLSCSPISGHRSVSWYQQTPGQGLQFLFEYFSETQRNKGNFPGRFSGRQFSNSRSEMNVSTLELGDSALYLCASSFLRREGGEQFFGPGTRLTVL.

CDR3 protein: CASSPPGQGVGTEAFF. The CDR3 coding sequence is TGTGCCAGCAGCCCGCCGGGACAGGGGGTAGGCACTGAAGCTTTCTTT. This chain uses TRBV7-9 with TRBJ1-1, with 11 nucleotides matching TRBD1. Germline trimming cut 5 bases from V and 4 bases from J; bases unmatched to any gene: 9. CDR1 is SEHNR, CDR2 FQNEAQ, per germline (reference sequence). This CDR3 is built from 16 residues.

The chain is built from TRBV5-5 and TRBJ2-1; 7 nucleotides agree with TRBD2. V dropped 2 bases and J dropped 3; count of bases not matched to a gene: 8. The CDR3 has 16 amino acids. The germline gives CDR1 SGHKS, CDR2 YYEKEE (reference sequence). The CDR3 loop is CASSFLTGLNYNEQFF. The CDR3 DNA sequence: TGTGCCAGCAGCTTCTTAACGGGACTAAACTACAATGAGCAGTTCTTC.

For the CDR3, the DNA is TGTGCCAGCCATGGGGGGGATTCCTACGAGCAGTACTTC. Its protein is CASHGGDSYEQYF. The rearrangement uses TRBV7-2 and TRBJ2-7; 7 bases match TRBD2. This CDR3 has 13 residues. The ends lost 8 bases at V and 1 base at J; junction bases unmatched: 5. The V gene's germline CDR1 is SGHTA and CDR2 FQGNSA.